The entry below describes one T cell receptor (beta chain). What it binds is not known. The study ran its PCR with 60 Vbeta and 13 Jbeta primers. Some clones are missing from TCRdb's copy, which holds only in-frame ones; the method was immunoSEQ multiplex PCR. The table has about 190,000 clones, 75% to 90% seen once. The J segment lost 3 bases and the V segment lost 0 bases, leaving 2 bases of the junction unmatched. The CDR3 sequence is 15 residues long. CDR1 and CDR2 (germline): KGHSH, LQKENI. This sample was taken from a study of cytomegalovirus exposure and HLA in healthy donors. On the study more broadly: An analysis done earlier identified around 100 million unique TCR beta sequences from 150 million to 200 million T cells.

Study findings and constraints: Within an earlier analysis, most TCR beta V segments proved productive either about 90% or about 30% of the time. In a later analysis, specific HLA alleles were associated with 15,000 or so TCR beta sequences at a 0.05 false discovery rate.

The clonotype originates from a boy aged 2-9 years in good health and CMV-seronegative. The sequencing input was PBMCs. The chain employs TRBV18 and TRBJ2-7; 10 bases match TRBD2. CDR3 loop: CASSPPASGSYEQYF. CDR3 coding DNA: TGTGCCAGCTCACCACCGGCTAGCGGGAGCTACGAGCAGTACTTC.